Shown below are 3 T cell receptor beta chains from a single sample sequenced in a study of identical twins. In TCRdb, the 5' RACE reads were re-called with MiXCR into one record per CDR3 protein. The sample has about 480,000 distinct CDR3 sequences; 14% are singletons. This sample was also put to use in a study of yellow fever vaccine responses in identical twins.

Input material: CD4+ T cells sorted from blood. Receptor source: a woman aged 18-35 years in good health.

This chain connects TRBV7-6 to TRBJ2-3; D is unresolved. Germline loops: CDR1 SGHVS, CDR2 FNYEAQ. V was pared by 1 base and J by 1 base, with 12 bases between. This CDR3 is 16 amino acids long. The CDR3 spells CASSLVSGRGTDTQYF. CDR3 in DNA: TGTGCCAGCAGCTTAGTAAGTGGGCGCGGCACAGATACGCAGTATTTT.

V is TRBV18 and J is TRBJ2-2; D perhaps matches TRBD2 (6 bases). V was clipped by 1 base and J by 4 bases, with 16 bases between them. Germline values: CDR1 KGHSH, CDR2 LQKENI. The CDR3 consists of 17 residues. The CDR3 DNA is TGTGCCAGCTCACCACTGAGTCCGACTAGGCCCACCGGGGAGCTGTTTTTT. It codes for CASSPLSPTRPTGELFF.

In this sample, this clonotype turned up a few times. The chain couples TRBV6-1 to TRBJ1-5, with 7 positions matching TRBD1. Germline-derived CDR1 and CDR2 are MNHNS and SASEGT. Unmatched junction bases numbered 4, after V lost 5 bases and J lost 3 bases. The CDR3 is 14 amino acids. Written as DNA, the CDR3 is TGTGCCAGCAGTACGGGACAGCCCAATCAGCCCCAGCATTTT. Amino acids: CASSTGQPNQPQHF.